This T cell receptor (beta chain) was found in a study of shared clonotypes between healthy human individuals. For every subset, genomic DNA was evenly distributed across several immunoSEQ plates. PCR replicates performed on unsorted PBMC used approximately 310 ng DNA, approximately 33,000 T cell genomes. Ten immunoSEQ deep assay plates held the unsorted PBMC DNA. Profiled with immunoSEQ multiplex PCR; TCRdb holds only in-frame clones, not every one. The table includes fewer than 700,000 clones, around three quarters detected once. This clone was seen a handful of times. This sample includes further DNA sequences coding for the same CDR3. Germline values: CDR1 SGHTS, CDR2 YDEGEE. The CDR3 extends over 16 amino acids. V was clipped by 4 bases and J by 3 bases; unmatched bases: 5.

Sequencing was done on a sample of PBMCs. The origin of this receptor is a middle-aged woman in good health. Some clones in this sample may be carry-over from other donors' samples. This chain joins TRBV5-8 and TRBJ2-1, with TRBD2 identical over 12 bases. CDR3 DNA sequence: TGTGCCAGCAGCCTCTCGACTAGCGGGAGCTACAATGAGCAGTTCTTC. Translation gives CASSLSTSGSYNEQFF.